The source of this T cell receptor (beta chain) is a study of blood T cell repertoires in COVID-19. Overall study context: Samples of COVID-19 (acute and convalescent) were obtained from the United States, Italy and Spain.

In the original analysis: The assay estimated nucleated cells by amplifying reference gene primers. The table came from immunoSEQ multiplex PCR; TCRdb's copy has only in-frame clones and leaves some out. From that table come the V and J calls and clone size; the DNA was used to work out D and trimming. The repertoire holds 200,000 to 250,000 clones, with 70% to 90% as singletons. This clone was recorded a few times. Sample: peripheral blood. The TCR sequence derives from a woman between 65 and 79 years old with active or convalescent COVID-19.

For the CDR3, the DNA is TGCAGCGTTGACAGGGTCGGTAATGAAAAACTGTTTTTT. Amino acids: CSVDRVGNEKLFF. This chain joins TRBV29-1 and TRBJ1-4, with D perhaps TRBD1 (5 bases). Between the trimmed V and J ends, which lost 3 bases and 4 bases, there was a span of 9 bases. Per germline, CDR1 SQVTM and CDR2 ANQGSEA. The CDR3 consists of 13 residues. Full variable domain (rest looked up from reference TRBV29-1 and TRBJ1-4): SAVISQKPSRDICQRGTSLTIQCQVDSQVTMMFWYRQQPGQSLTLIATANQGSEATYESGFVIDKFPISRPNLTFSTLTVSNMSPEDSSIYLCSVDRVGNEKLFFGSGTQLSVL.